Sequencing of this T cell receptor beta chain was carried out in a study of T cell responses to AZD1222 COVID-19 vaccine. This clone counts as medium-sized (0.01 to 0.1%). Its antigen is currently unknown. Whole-study findings and limits: The donor group comprised mostly white British people and more females; the analysis possibly underestimated clonal diversity.

CDR3 size: 15 residues. Looked up from germline, CDR1 is SEHNR and CDR2 is FQNEAQ (reference sequence). Germline trimming cut 4 bases from V and 4 bases from J; bases unmatched to any gene: 6. Assay: immunoSEQ multiplex PCR; the TCRdb copy retains only in-frame clones and omits some. The sample has 110,000 or so clones, around 87% seen once. The TCR was taken from an adult who received the AZD1222 COVID-19 vaccine. The sequencing used peripheral blood, collected 28 days after the second AZD1222 dose. V and J are TRBV7-9 and TRBJ2-2; 7 bases match TRBD1. This CDR3 is CASSSQTGSTGELFF. As DNA, the CDR3 is TGTGCCAGCAGCTCTCAGACAGGGTCCACCGGGGAGCTGTTTTTT.